The rows below give T cell receptor beta chains drawn from one sample of a study of OX40 agonist ivuxolimab in advanced cancers. Only in-frame clones appear in the TCRdb table, and some are missing; sequencing was by immunoSEQ multiplex PCR. Here the sample spans some 41,000 clones, roughly 90% being singletons. Specimen: CD4+ or CD8+ T cells sorted from blood, collected in a trial of the OX40 agonist ivuxolimab. The receptors were sampled from an adult with an advanced solid tumor such as melanoma, head and neck, liver or kidney cancer. Both conserved end residues are part of each CDR3. D genes are given only for firm matches. Some rows mark clone size as missing; the rest say once, few, many or name a class of expanded clone.

d_gene,j_gene,abundance,v_gene,CDR3aa,CDR3nt
TRBD1,TRBJ1-2,-,TRBV5-1,CASSRDGTGDGYTF,TGCGCCAGCAGCCGGGACGGGACAGGGGACGGCTACACCTTC
TRBD2,TRBJ2-2,-,TRBV4-2,CASSQEGLATGELFF,TGTGCCAGCAGCCAAGAGGGACTAGCTACCGGGGAGCTGTTTTTT
-,TRBJ2-6,once,TRBV6-9,CASSTRQVIANVLTF,TGTGCCAGCAGCACCCGACAGGTAATAGCCAACGTCCTGACTTTC
-,TRBJ1-1,-,TRBV6-1,CAYSGDNTEAFF,TGTGCCTACTCGGGGGATAACACTGAAGCTTTCTTT
-,TRBJ1-1,-,TRBV9,CASKRGAGLGNTEAFF,TGTGCCAGCAAAAGGGGGGCCGGCCTCGGGAACACTGAAGCTTTCTTT
-,TRBJ1-5,-,TRBV6-5,CASSPGTPNQPQHF,TGTGCCAGCAGCCCCGGGACACCAAATCAGCCCCAGCATTTT
-,TRBJ2-7,once,TRBV21-1,CASGRDRGLHEQYF,TGTGCCAGCGGCCGGGACAGGGGGCTCCACGAGCAGTACTTC
-,TRBJ1-2,-,TRBV5-1,CASSLGNDYGYTF,TGCGCCAGCAGCTTGGGCAACGACTATGGCTACACCTTC
-,TRBJ2-7,-,TRBV27,CASSSTRGSRYF,TGTGCCAGCAGTTCTACCCGGGGGTCTCGGTACTTC
TRBD2,TRBJ2-3,-,TRBV7-9,CASGRLAGGQADTQYF,TGTGCCAGCGGCCGACTAGCGGGGGGGCAGGCAGATACGCAGTATTTT
-,TRBJ1-3,-,TRBV6-1,CASSKTRLGNTIYF,TGTGCCAGCAGTAAGACCCGTCTGGGCAACACCATATATTTT
-,TRBJ1-2,-,TRBV6-5,CASSPTPGQRWYTF,TGTGCCAGCAGCCCAACCCCGGGTCAACGCTGGTACACCTTC
-,TRBJ2-5,-,TRBV9,CASSDRPATEETQYF,TGTGCCAGCAGCGACCGACCCGCGACTGAAGAGACCCAGTACTTC
-,TRBJ2-7,-,TRBV5-6,CASSRLALGGASSYEQYF,TGTGCCAGCAGCCGCCTCGCCTTAGGCGGGGCTAGCTCCTACGAGCAGTACTTC
TRBD1,TRBJ1-6,-,TRBV5-6,CASSLGAAGQVGSPLHF,TGTGCCAGCAGCTTGGGGGCCGCCGGACAGGTCGGCTCACCCCTCCACTTT
-,TRBJ2-7,-,TRBV11-1,CASSPGTAGTYEQYF,TGTGCCAGCAGCCCCGGGACAGCAGGGACTTACGAGCAGTACTTC
-,TRBJ2-3,-,TRBV29-1,CSGGLSTDTQYF,TGCAGCGGGGGGCTGAGCACAGATACGCAGTATTTT
TRBD2,TRBJ2-2,-,TRBV5-1,CASSPRLAGGQVTGELFF,TGCGCCAGCAGTCCGAGACTAGCGGGGGGGCAGGTCACCGGGGAGCTGTTTTTT
-,TRBJ2-6,-,TRBV5-1,CASSGAITSGANVLTF,TGCGCCAGCAGCGGGGCGATAACATCTGGGGCCAACGTCCTGACTTTC
-,TRBJ2-4,once,TRBV6-1,CASSVGNIQYF,TGTGCCAGCAGTGTGGGAAACATTCAGTACTTC
TRBD1,TRBJ1-4,-,TRBV5-4,CASSLAQGAGEKLFF,TGTGCCAGCAGCTTGGCACAGGGGGCAGGGGAAAAACTGTTTTTT
-,TRBJ2-1,-,TRBV7-9,CASSPVGGWSSYNEQFF,TGTGCCAGCAGCCCCGTAGGAGGGTGGAGCTCCTACAATGAGCAGTTCTTC
-,TRBJ1-5,-,TRBV4-1,CASSRASALASNQPQHF,TGCGCCAGCAGCCGGGCCTCGGCCCTAGCTAGCAATCAGCCCCAGCATTTT
TRBD1,TRBJ1-1,few,TRBV5-8,CASSLRGLGTEAFF,TGTGCCAGCAGCTTGAGGGGGCTTGGCACTGAAGCTTTCTTT
TRBD1,TRBJ1-2,-,TRBV7-2,CASSLDRDPPHGYTF,TGTGCCAGCAGCCTTGACAGGGATCCCCCCCATGGCTACACCTTC
-,TRBJ2-1,-,TRBV18,CASSPPGSAYNEQFF,TGTGCCAGCTCACCGCCGGGATCCGCCTACAATGAGCAGTTCTTC